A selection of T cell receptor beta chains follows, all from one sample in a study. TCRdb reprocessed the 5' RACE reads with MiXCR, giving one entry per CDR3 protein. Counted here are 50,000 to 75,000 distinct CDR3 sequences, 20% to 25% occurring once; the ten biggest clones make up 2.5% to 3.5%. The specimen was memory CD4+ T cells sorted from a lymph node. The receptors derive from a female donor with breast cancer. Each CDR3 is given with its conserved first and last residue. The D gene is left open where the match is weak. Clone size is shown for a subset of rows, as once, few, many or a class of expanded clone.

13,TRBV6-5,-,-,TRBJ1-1,CASRYRDSSEASF,TGTGCCAGCAGGTACCGGGATAGTAGTGAGGCTTCCTTT
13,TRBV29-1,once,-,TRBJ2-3,CTYRKGNTDTQYF,TGCACCTATCGGAAGGGTAACACAGATACGCAGTATTTT
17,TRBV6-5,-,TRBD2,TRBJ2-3,CASSTRRGGLDTLTQYF,TGTGCCAGCAGTACCCGACGGGGGGGGTTAGACACCCTTACGCAGTATTTT
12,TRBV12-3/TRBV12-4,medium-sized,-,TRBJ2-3,CASRTLADTQYF,TGTGCCAGCAGAACCCTAGCCGATACGCAGTATTTT
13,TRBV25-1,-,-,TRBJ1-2,CASSEGPNYGYTF,TGTGCCAGCAGTGAGGGGCCTAACTATGGCTACACCTTC
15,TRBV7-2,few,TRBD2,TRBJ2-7,CASSLEASGSYEQYF,TGTGCCAGCAGCTTAGAGGCCAGCGGGAGTTACGAGCAGTACTTC
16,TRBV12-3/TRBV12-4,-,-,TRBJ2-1,CASRHFPGNSYNEQFF,TGTGCCAGCAGACACTTTCCGGGGAACTCCTACAATGAGCAGTTCTTC
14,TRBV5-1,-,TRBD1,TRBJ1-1,CASSIMTGNTEASF,TGCGCCAGCAGCATCATGACAGGGAACACTGAAGCTTCCTTT
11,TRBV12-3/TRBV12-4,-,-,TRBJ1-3,CASSEGNTIYF,TGTGCCAGCAGCGAAGGAAACACCATATATTTT
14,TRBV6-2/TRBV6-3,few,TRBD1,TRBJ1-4,CASSYGTVNEKLFF,TGTGCCAGCAGTTACGGGACAGTTAATGAAAAACTGTTTTTT
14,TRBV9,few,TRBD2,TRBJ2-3,CASSVASGADTQYF,TGTGCCAGCAGCGTAGCTAGCGGCGCAGATACGCAGTATTTT
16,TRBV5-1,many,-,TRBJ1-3,CASSLASDYSGNTIYF,TGCGCCAGCAGCTTGGCCTCGGATTACTCTGGAAACACCATATATTTT
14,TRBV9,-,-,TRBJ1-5,CASSEDSRNQPQHF,TGTGCCAGCAGCGAGGACAGCCGAAATCAGCCCCAGCATTTT
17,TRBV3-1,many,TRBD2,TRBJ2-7,CASSQEGSGLAGREQYF,TGTGCCAGCAGCCAAGAAGGATCGGGACTAGCGGGTCGCGAGCAGTACTTC
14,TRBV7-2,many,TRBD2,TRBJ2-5,CASSLAGGGETQYF,TGTGCCAGCAGCTTAGCGGGCGGGGGAGAGACCCAGTACTTC
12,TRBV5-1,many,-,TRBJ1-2,CASGETGYGYTF,TGCGCCAGTGGGGAGACGGGTTATGGCTACACCTTC
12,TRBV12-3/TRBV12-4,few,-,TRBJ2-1,CASSGLYNGQFF,TGTGCCAGCAGTGGACTCTACAATGGGCAGTTCTTC
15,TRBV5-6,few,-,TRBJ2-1,CASSLATVKVHEQFF,TGTGCCAGCAGCTTGGCTACCGTTAAGGTCCATGAGCAGTTCTTC
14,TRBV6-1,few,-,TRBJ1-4,CASSDHSTNEKLFF,TGTGCCAGCAGTGACCACAGTACTAATGAAAAACTGTTTTTT
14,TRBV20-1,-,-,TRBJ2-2,CSARDFAGAGELFF,TGCAGTGCTAGAGATTTTGCGGGTGCCGGGGAGCTGTTTTTT
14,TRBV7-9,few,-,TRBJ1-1,CASSPRLGGTEAFF,TGTGCCAGCAGCCCTCGGCTGGGAGGGACTGAAGCTTTCTTT
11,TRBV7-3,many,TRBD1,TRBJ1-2,CASSAGGGYTF,TGTGCCAGCAGCGCAGGGGGCGGCTACACCTTC
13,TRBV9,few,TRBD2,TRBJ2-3,CASSVAGGDTQYF,TGTGCCAGCAGCGTAGCGGGAGGAGATACGCAGTATTTT
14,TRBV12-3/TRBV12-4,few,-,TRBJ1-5,CASSFSNRNQPQHF,TGTGCCAGCAGTTTCAGCAACCGAAATCAGCCCCAGCATTTT
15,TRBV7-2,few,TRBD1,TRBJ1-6,CASSSTGFADSPLHF,TGTGCCAGCAGCTCGACAGGGTTTGCCGACTCACCCCTCCACTTT
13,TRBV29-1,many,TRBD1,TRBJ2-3,CSVAQGGTDTQYF,TGCAGCGTTGCCCAGGGGGGCACAGATACGCAGTATTTT
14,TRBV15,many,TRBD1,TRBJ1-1,CATSDGQGITEAFF,TGTGCCACCAGCGACGGACAGGGAATTACTGAAGCTTTCTTT
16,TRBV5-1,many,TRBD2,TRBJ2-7,CASSLLTSGASYEQYF,TGCGCCAGCAGCTTGCTTACTAGCGGGGCCTCCTACGAGCAGTACTTC
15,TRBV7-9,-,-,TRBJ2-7,CASSLAGTLSYEQYF,TGTGCCAGCAGCTTAGCGGGGACACTCTCCTACGAGCAGTACTTC
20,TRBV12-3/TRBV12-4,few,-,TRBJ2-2,CASRPWGRIDSMGVAGELFF,TGTGCCAGCAGACCATGGGGTCGGATAGACAGCATGGGGGTCGCCGGGGAGCTGTTTTTT
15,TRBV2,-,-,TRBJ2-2,CASSQDPSVTGELFF,TGTGCCAGCAGTCAGGACCCATCAGTCACCGGGGAGCTGTTTTTT
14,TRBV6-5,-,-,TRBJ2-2,CASSSEGSTGELFF,TGTGCCAGCAGTTCTGAAGGCAGCACCGGGGAGCTGTTTTTT
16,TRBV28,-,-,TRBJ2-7,CASIPNGPGPSYEQYF,TGTGCCAGCATCCCCAACGGCCCGGGTCCCTCCTACGAGCAGTACTTC
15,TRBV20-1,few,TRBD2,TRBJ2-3,CSARALAGVADTQYF,TGCAGTGCTAGAGCTCTAGCGGGAGTAGCAGATACGCAGTATTTT
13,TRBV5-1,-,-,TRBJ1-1,CASSSVIHTEAFF,TGCGCCAGCAGCTCGGTTATACACACTGAAGCTTTCTTT
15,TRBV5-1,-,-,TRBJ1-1,CASSQTQGRGAEAFF,TGCGCCAGCAGCCAAACGCAGGGGCGAGGCGCTGAAGCTTTCTTT
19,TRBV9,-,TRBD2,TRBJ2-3,CASSLTPGTSGRGTDTQYF,TGTGCCAGCAGCCTAACCCCCGGGACTAGCGGGAGAGGGACAGATACGCAGTATTTT
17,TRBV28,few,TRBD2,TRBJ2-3,CASSLYSPGLATDTQYF,TGTGCCAGCAGTTTATATTCACCGGGACTAGCGACAGATACGCAGTATTTT
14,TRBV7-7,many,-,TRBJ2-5,CASSSRAGRETQYF,TGTGCTAGCAGCTCTAGGGCGGGACGAGAGACCCAGTACTTC
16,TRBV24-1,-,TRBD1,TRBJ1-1,CATSEPGQGGLTEAFF,TGTGCCACCAGTGAACCGGGACAGGGAGGGTTGACTGAAGCTTTCTTT
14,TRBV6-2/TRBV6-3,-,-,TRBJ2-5,CASSYSGLGKTQYF,TGTGCCAGCAGTTACTCAGGGTTGGGTAAGACCCAGTACTTC
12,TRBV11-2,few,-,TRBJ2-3,CASSLEGFTQYF,TGTGCCAGCAGCTTAGAAGGGTTCACGCAGTATTTT
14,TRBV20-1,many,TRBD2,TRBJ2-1,CSAPRLAGANEQFF,TGCAGTGCCCCGAGGCTAGCGGGAGCCAATGAGCAGTTCTTC
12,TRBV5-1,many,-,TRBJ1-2,CASSLNDYGYTF,TGCGCCAGCAGCTTAAATGACTATGGCTACACCTTC
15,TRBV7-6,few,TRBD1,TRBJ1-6,CASSLGQGENSPLHF,TGTGCCAGCAGCTTGGGACAGGGGGAGAATTCACCCCTCCACTTT
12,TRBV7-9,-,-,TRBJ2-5,CASSPPVGSQYF,TGTGCCAGCAGCCCGCCCGTGGGGAGTCAATACTTC
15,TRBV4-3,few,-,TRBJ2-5,CASSRQVTDQETQYF,TGCGCCAGCAGCCGACAAGTGACAGACCAAGAGACCCAGTACTTC
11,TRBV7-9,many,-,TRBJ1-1,CASSLGDSAFF,TGTGCCAGCAGCTTAGGAGATTCAGCTTTCTTT
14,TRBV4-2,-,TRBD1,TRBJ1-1,CASSMGQENTEAFF,TGTGCCAGCAGCATGGGACAGGAGAACACTGAAGCCTTCTTT
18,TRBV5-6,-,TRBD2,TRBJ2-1,CASSSLAGGPRAYNEQFF,TGTGCCAGCAGCTCCCTAGCGGGAGGGCCGCGCGCCTACAATGAGCAGTTCTTC
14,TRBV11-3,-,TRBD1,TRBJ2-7,CASSPDRGEYEQYF,TGTGCCAGCAGCCCTGACAGGGGCGAGTACGAGCAGTACTTC
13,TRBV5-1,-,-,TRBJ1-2,CASSPGQSHGYTF,TGCGCCAGCAGCCCTGGACAGAGCCATGGCTACACCTTC
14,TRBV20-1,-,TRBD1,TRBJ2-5,CSARKGQGQETQYF,TGCAGTGCTAGGAAAGGACAGGGACAAGAGACCCAGTACTTC